A selection of T cell receptor beta chains follows, all from one sample in a study of blood T cell repertoires in COVID-19. TCRdb keeps only in-frame clones here, not all; method: immunoSEQ multiplex PCR. In the table there are about 300,000 clones, under 90% of which are singletons. Sequenced material: peripheral blood. These receptors originate from a woman aged 25 to 39 with COVID-19, enrolled during active disease. CDR3s include the opening cysteine and the closing phenylalanine or tryptophan. Fields, in order: V gene, CDR3 protein.

V gene: TRBV19
CDR3 protein: CASSIVQGQDYGYTF

V gene: TRBV30
CDR3 protein: CAWSYSTYEQYF

V gene: TRBV4-3
CDR3 protein: CASSQGGGQGNNEQFF

V gene: TRBV27
CDR3 protein: CASSFLINPGQGEDYGYTF

V gene: TRBV18
CDR3 protein: CASSPGQGQETQYF

V gene: TRBV19
CDR3 protein: CASGTGGLGNQPQHF

V gene: TRBV6-1
CDR3 protein: CASSEEIAMFETQYF

V gene: TRBV9
CDR3 protein: CASNREGGEKLFF

V gene: TRBV29-1
CDR3 protein: CSVDDDRAFYGYTF

V gene: TRBV5-8
CDR3 protein: CASSLGGLYEQYF

V gene: TRBV28
CDR3 protein: CASSFTSVGYGYTF

V gene: TRBV4-1
CDR3 protein: CASSQDSGGGFGNSPLHF

V gene: TRBV5-3
CDR3 protein: CARSFPCGRLLLMNTEAFF

V gene: TRBV6-1
CDR3 protein: CASSDTSRRPAFF

V gene: TRBV27
CDR3 protein: CASLGQGSAGELFF

V gene: TRBV3-1/TRBV3-2
CDR3 protein: CASSQNYRVEETQYF

V gene: TRBV12-5
CDR3 protein: CASGLVRANEQFF

V gene: TRBV6-5
CDR3 protein: CASSYSGGGELFF

V gene: TRBV7-9
CDR3 protein: CASSPRLAGLNTQYF

V gene: TRBV19
CDR3 protein: CASTLDRIYGYTF

V gene: TRBV9
CDR3 protein: CASSVKGDTDTQYF

V gene: TRBV7-9
CDR3 protein: CASSLDYFYGYTF

V gene: TRBV7-2
CDR3 protein: CASSSRVLVLGEQYF

V gene: TRBV7-9
CDR3 protein: CASSKGLAGTYNEQFF

V gene: TRBV5-4
CDR3 protein: CASSFGGLAGGQETQYF

V gene: TRBV2
CDR3 protein: CASSEKTPGLTGELFF

V gene: TRBV7-3
CDR3 protein: CASSLGTGTYNEQFF

V gene: TRBV11-3
CDR3 protein: CASTQNQETQYF

V gene: TRBV7-8
CDR3 protein: CASSFAQGLSGNTIYF